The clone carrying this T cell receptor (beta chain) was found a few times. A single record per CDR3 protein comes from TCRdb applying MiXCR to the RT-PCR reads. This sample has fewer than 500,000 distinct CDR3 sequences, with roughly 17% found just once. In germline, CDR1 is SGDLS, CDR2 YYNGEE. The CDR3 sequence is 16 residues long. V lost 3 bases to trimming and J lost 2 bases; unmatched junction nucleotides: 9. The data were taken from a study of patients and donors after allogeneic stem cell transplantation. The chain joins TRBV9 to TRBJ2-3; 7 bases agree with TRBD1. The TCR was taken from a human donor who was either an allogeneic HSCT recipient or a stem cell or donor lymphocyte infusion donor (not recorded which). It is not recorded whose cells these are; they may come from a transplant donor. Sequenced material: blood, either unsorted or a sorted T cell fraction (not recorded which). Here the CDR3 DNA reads TGTGCCAGCAGCGCGGGACAGCGAAAAACCACAGATACGCAGTATTTT. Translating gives CASSAGQRKTTDTQYF.